These T cell receptor beta chains were read from a single sample in a study of beta chain features in type 1 diabetes. Produced via immunoSEQ multiplex PCR; TCRdb's table is partial and in-frame only. The profile covers about 360,000 clones, with roughly 13% appearing a single time and 0.008% to 0.011% taken by the ten largest. Sequenced material: naive CD4+ T cells from blood. The receptors derive from a woman between 18 and 29 years old with type 1 diabetes. The CDR3 runs from the conserved cysteine through the conserved F or W. Fields, in order: CDR3 protein, CDR3 DNA, J gene, D gene, clone size, CDR3 length, V gene. D genes are given only for firm matches. Clone size appears in some rows only: once, few, many, or a class for an expanded clone.

CDR3aa: CASSFKGRGSYNEQFF; CDR3nt: TGTGCCAGCAGCTTCAAAGGGCGGGGGTCCTACAATGAGCAGTTCTTC; j_gene: TRBJ2-1; d_gene: TRBD2; abundance: -; len: 16; v_gene: TRBV11-2
CDR3aa: CAINQGAPDTQYF; CDR3nt: TGTGCCATCAATCAGGGGGCCCCAGATACGCAGTATTTT; j_gene: TRBJ2-3; d_gene: TRBD1; abundance: few; len: 13; v_gene: TRBV10-3
CDR3aa: CASSYSTMGRDYEQYF; CDR3nt: TGTGCCAGCAGTTACTCAACGATGGGCAGGGACTACGAGCAGTACTTC; j_gene: TRBJ2-7; d_gene: -; abundance: -; len: 16; v_gene: TRBV6-6
CDR3aa: CASSHGTSGRKGPGELFF; CDR3nt: TGCGCCAGCAGCCACGGGACTAGCGGGAGGAAAGGTCCCGGGGAGCTGTTTTTT; j_gene: TRBJ2-2; d_gene: TRBD2; abundance: few; len: 18; v_gene: TRBV4-3
CDR3aa: CAISGTSGGRDEQFF; CDR3nt: TGTGCCATCTCTGGGACTAGCGGGGGCCGGGATGAGCAGTTCTTC; j_gene: TRBJ2-1; d_gene: TRBD2; abundance: few; len: 15; v_gene: TRBV10-3
CDR3aa: CASSPIGQVEQYF; CDR3nt: TGTGCCAGCTCACCAATCGGACAGGTCGAGCAGTACTTC; j_gene: TRBJ2-7; d_gene: TRBD1; abundance: few; len: 13; v_gene: TRBV18
CDR3aa: CASQIDRTYEQYF; CDR3nt: TGTGCCAGCCAGATCGACAGGACCTACGAGCAGTACTTC; j_gene: TRBJ2-7; d_gene: -; abundance: few; len: 13; v_gene: TRBV6-5
CDR3aa: CASSATGTFGLFF; CDR3nt: TGTGCCAGCAGCGCAACAGGAACGTTTGGGCTGTTTTTT; j_gene: TRBJ2-2; d_gene: -; abundance: -; len: 13; v_gene: TRBV9
CDR3aa: CASSLVVGASYEQYF; CDR3nt: TGTGCCAGCAGCTTAGTGGTAGGAGCCTCCTACGAGCAGTACTTC; j_gene: TRBJ2-7; d_gene: -; abundance: few; len: 15; v_gene: TRBV7-2
CDR3aa: CASSLAGDTGELFF; CDR3nt: TGTGCCAGCAGCTTAGCGGGAGACACCGGGGAGCTGTTTTTT; j_gene: TRBJ2-2; d_gene: -; abundance: -; len: 14; v_gene: TRBV11-3
CDR3aa: CASSPEVRRVSTFF; CDR3nt: TGTGCCAGCAGCCCAGAAGTACGCAGGGTTTCAACTTTCTTT; j_gene: TRBJ1-1; d_gene: -; abundance: -; len: 14; v_gene: TRBV9
CDR3aa: CASSLGRREAEAFF; CDR3nt: TGTGCCAGCAGTTTGGGGAGGAGGGAGGCTGAAGCTTTCTTT; j_gene: TRBJ1-1; d_gene: -; abundance: few; len: 14; v_gene: TRBV27
CDR3aa: CASSPGTSGPYEQYF; CDR3nt: TGTGCCAGCAGCCCCGGGACTAGCGGGCCCTACGAGCAGTACTTC; j_gene: TRBJ2-7; d_gene: TRBD2; abundance: -; len: 15; v_gene: TRBV9
CDR3aa: CTGPYGTDTQYF; CDR3nt: TGCACTGGCCCGTACGGGACAGATACGCAGTATTTT; j_gene: TRBJ2-3; d_gene: -; abundance: few; len: 12; v_gene: TRBV1
CDR3aa: CASSLYLGTGTYEQYF; CDR3nt: TGTGCCAGCAGCTTATACCTCGGGACAGGAACCTACGAGCAGTACTTC; j_gene: TRBJ2-7; d_gene: TRBD1; abundance: -; len: 16; v_gene: TRBV7-2
CDR3aa: CSGGISLTDTQYF; CDR3nt: TGCAGCGGCGGCATCTCCCTCACAGATACGCAGTATTTT; j_gene: TRBJ2-3; d_gene: -; abundance: -; len: 13; v_gene: TRBV29-1
CDR3aa: CASSSLASEQYF; CDR3nt: TGTGCCAGCAGCTCGCTAGCGTCCGAGCAGTACTTC; j_gene: TRBJ2-7; d_gene: -; abundance: few; len: 12; v_gene: TRBV7-9
CDR3aa: CASSLEGTDTQYF; CDR3nt: TGTGCCAGCAGCTTGGAGGGGACAGATACGCAGTATTTT; j_gene: TRBJ2-3; d_gene: -; abundance: -; len: 13; v_gene: TRBV5-4
CDR3aa: CASSADLAGAYNEQFF; CDR3nt: TGTGCCAGCAGCGCCGACCTAGCGGGGGCCTACAATGAGCAGTTCTTC; j_gene: TRBJ2-1; d_gene: TRBD2; abundance: few; len: 16; v_gene: TRBV5-4
CDR3aa: CASSPGTLYTDTQYF; CDR3nt: TGTGCCAGCTCGCCCGGGACACTCTACACAGATACGCAGTATTTT; j_gene: TRBJ2-3; d_gene: -; abundance: -; len: 15; v_gene: TRBV4-2
CDR3aa: CATSRAGGLNGEQFF; CDR3nt: TGTGCCACCAGCAGAGCGGGGGGGCTTAACGGTGAGCAGTTCTTC; j_gene: TRBJ2-1; d_gene: TRBD2; abundance: few; len: 15; v_gene: TRBV15
CDR3aa: CASTRDRGLNNEQFF; CDR3nt: TGTGCCAGCACCCGGGACAGGGGGTTAAACAATGAGCAGTTCTTC; j_gene: TRBJ2-1; d_gene: TRBD1; abundance: -; len: 15; v_gene: TRBV5-6
CDR3aa: CASTRGQDNQPQHF; CDR3nt: TGTGCCAGCACGAGAGGACAGGATAATCAGCCCCAGCATTTT; j_gene: TRBJ1-5; d_gene: TRBD1; abundance: few; len: 14; v_gene: TRBV28
CDR3aa: CASSFLPGQSNQPQHF; CDR3nt: TGTGCCAGTAGTTTCCTCCCCGGACAGTCCAATCAGCCCCAGCATTTT; j_gene: TRBJ1-5; d_gene: -; abundance: few; len: 16; v_gene: TRBV19
CDR3aa: CAWMTKREALYEQYF; CDR3nt: TGTGCCTGGATGACTAAGCGGGAGGCCCTCTACGAGCAGTACTTC; j_gene: TRBJ2-7; d_gene: TRBD2; abundance: -; len: 15; v_gene: TRBV30
CDR3aa: CASSLLPGQGSSTIYF; CDR3nt: TGTGCCAGCAGTTTACTTCCGGGACAGGGGTCGAGCACCATATATTTT; j_gene: TRBJ1-3; d_gene: TRBD1; abundance: -; len: 16; v_gene: TRBV28
CDR3aa: CASSLERTLGWRNYGYTF; CDR3nt: TGTGCCAGCAGCTTAGAGCGAACCCTAGGATGGAGGAACTATGGCTACACCTTC; j_gene: TRBJ1-2; d_gene: -; abundance: -; len: 18; v_gene: TRBV11-2
CDR3aa: CASSASSSEQYF; CDR3nt: TGTGCCAGCAGCGCCTCTAGTAGCGAGCAGTACTTC; j_gene: TRBJ2-7; d_gene: -; abundance: once; len: 12; v_gene: TRBV5-6
CDR3aa: CASGPQGNNEQFF; CDR3nt: TGTGCCAGCGGACCCCAGGGTAACAATGAGCAGTTCTTC; j_gene: TRBJ2-1; d_gene: -; abundance: few; len: 13; v_gene: TRBV7-9
CDR3aa: CASTPVVFSTDTQYF; CDR3nt: TGTGCCAGCACCCCTGTTGTATTTAGCACAGATACGCAGTATTTT; j_gene: TRBJ2-3; d_gene: -; abundance: -; len: 15; v_gene: TRBV7-2